The clone carrying this TCR beta chain was picked up a small number of times. These data belong to a study of blood T cells in healthy people across ages. The second PCR ran 7 to 11 cycles with a sample-barcoded 5' primer and J-beta primers. Using its own MiXCR run on the 5' RACE reads, TCRdb lists one record per CDR3 protein. The data hold fewer than 1,200,000 distinct CDR3 sequences, with 20% to 25% observed a single time. The CDR3 runs 14 residues. Germline CDR1 reads DFQATT; CDR2 reads SNEGSKA (reference sequence). V lost 6 bases, J lost 0 bases, and 7 bases stayed unmatched. The same sample was also studied in work on T cells of mothers and their children.

The chain employs TRBV20-1 and TRBJ2-7; 8 nucleotides agree with TRBD1. The TCR sequence derives from a girl aged 2-10 years in good health. Sequencing was done on a sample of blood. The CDR3 region is CSANQGAISYEQYF. The CDR3 nucleotides are TGCAGTGCCAATCAGGGGGCGATCTCCTACGAGCAGTACTTC.